This T cell receptor (beta chain) was sequenced in a study of shared clonotypes between healthy human individuals. The CDR3 has 12 residues. The germline V gene encodes CDR1 MDHEN and CDR2 SYDVKM. V was cut by 4 bases and J by 7 bases, with 8 bases left in between. This clone was counted once. It was at deep level that the assay was run. Genomic DNA of each subset was evenly split across several immunoSEQ plates. About 33,000 T cell genomes (around 190 ng DNA) went into each sorted-subset replicate. Data came from immunoSEQ multiplex PCR; TCRdb stores just in-frame clones and leaves some out. This table has around 1.5 million clones, 98% appearing once. A split of CD4+ cells into CD45RA+ naive and CD45RA-negative memory subsets was performed.

The chain combines TRBV28 with TRBJ1-5; no definite D call. The sample consisted of naive CD4+ T cells sorted from blood. Regarding subset: CD45RA+ positively selected. The clonotype originates from a man younger than 40 in good health. CDR3 DNA: TGTGCCAGCAGTTCGGAATACCAGCCCCAGCATTTT. This gives the protein CASSSEYQPQHF.